This T cell receptor (beta chain) appears in the sequencing data of a study of sequential checkpoint blockade in melanoma. About the research overall: Arm A got nivolumab then ipilimumab; arm B the reverse, 1:1.

The CDR3 sequence is 16 residues long. Germline CDR1 and CDR2: SNHLY and FYNNEI. V trimming: 2 bases; J trimming: 5 bases; junction bases outside the gene matches: 8. Treatment indicated: randomized to nivolumab then ipilimumab (arm A) or the reverse (arm B). DNA-damaging chemotherapy had not been given to any patient beforehand. PBMC sorting kept live CD3+CD8+ cells without CD19 or CD56. The repertoire was sequenced with immunoSEQ multiplex PCR; TCRdb's copy has only in-frame clones and lacks some. The sample gives some 14,000 clones, around half of which show up once; about a sixth is in the top ten.

Specimen: CD8+ T cells sorted from blood (inferred from file names), collected from a patient given nivolumab and ipilimumab in sequence. The chain recombines TRBV2 with TRBJ2-3; 9 nucleotides line up with TRBD1. The clonotype originates from a human donor with melanoma. The CDR3 DNA reads TGTGCCAGCAGTGAATATTGGACAGGGGTAATAGATACGCAGTATTTT. This gives the protein CASSEYWTGVIDTQYF.